The source of this T cell receptor beta chain is a study of cytomegalovirus exposure and HLA in healthy donors. Study conclusions and caveats: Researchers catalogued under 200 TCR beta chains as cytomegalovirus-associated. Per published reports, the classifier diagnosed cytomegalovirus status with high specificity and sensitivity. As confirmed in vitro, a few CMV-associated chains were specific for CMV antigens.

Measured with immunoSEQ multiplex PCR; TCRdb has only the in-frame clones, and not every one. The sample gives hundreds of thousands of clones, more than 75% of which show up once; roughly 2.5% is in the top ten. Concerning this clone itself: What it binds is unknown.

The donors were members of the validation cohort, which comprised 120 subjects and was separate from the first cohort of roughly 700 subjects. Germline V lookup: CDR1 MNHNS, CDR2 SASEGT. The CDR3 has 14 amino acids. J lost 2 bases, V lost 8 bases, and 6 bases had no gene match. Sequenced sample: PBMCs. This sequence originates from a young man in good health and CMV-seronegative. J is TRBJ1-2 and V is TRBV6-1, with 9 bases identical to TRBD1. The CDR3 loop reads CASEGGQGNYGYTF. The CDR3 DNA reads TGTGCCAGCGAAGGGGGACAGGGCAACTATGGCTACACCTTC.